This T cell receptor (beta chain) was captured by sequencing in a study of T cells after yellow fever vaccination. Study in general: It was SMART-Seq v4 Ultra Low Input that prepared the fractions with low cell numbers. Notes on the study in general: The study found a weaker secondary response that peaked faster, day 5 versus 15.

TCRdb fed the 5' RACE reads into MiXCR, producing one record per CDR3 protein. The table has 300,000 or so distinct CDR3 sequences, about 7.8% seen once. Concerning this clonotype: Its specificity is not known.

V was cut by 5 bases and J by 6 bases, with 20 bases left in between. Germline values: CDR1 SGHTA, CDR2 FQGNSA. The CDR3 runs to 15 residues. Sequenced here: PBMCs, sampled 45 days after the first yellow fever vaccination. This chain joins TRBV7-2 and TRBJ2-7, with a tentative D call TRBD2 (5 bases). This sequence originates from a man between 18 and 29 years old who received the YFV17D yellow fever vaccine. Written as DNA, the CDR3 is TGTGCCAGCAGCCCCCGACTACTTCGGCGGTCCGAGCAGTACTTC. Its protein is CASSPRLLRRSEQYF.